One sample yielded the 8 T cell receptor beta chains listed below, sequenced in a study of T cells in localized non-small cell lung cancer. Here immunoSEQ multiplex PCR was the method, and the copy in TCRdb shows in-frame clones only, minus some. The sample holds around 91,000 clones, approximately 88% seen once. Material: peripheral blood, obtained before any cancer treatment. The receptors come from a man aged 40 to 75 with stage I squamous cell lung carcinoma.

The sample holds one count of this clone. The chain joins TRBV20-1 to TRBJ1-2; no firm D call. The CDR3 loop spans 10 amino acids. Per germline, CDR1 DFQATT and CDR2 SNEGSKA (reference sequence). V shed 7 bases and J shed 8 bases, with 11 bases lying between them. This CDR3 reads CSVSSEGYTF. The CDR3 nucleotides read TGCAGTGTCTCGAGCGAGGGCTACACCTTC.

This chain uses TRBV27 with TRBJ2-6, with 11 bases fitting TRBD1. The CDR3 has 17 residues. V gave up 6 bases and J gave up 1 base; unmatched junction bases: 5. Per germline, CDR1 MNHEY and CDR2 SMNVEV (reference sequence). The CDR3 DNA sequence: TGTGCCAGCAGCCCGGGACAGGGGGGTTCTGGGGCCAACGTCCTGACTTTC. Its translation: CASSPGQGGSGANVLTF.

The J gene is TRBJ1-1, the V gene TRBV5-1, with unresolved D. This CDR3 region has 14 residues. Germline CDR1 SGHRS, CDR2 YFSETQ. V lost 0 bases and J 7 bases, leaving 13 bases between the germline ends. Here the CDR3 DNA reads TGCGCCAGCAGCTTGGTTTCCCCCGCTGGTGAAGCTTTCTTT. Amino acid sequence: CASSLVSPAGEAFF.

The J gene is TRBJ2-3, the V gene TRBV7-7; no firm D call. Trimming left V 1 base short and J 3 bases short, with 5 bases between. Germline CDR1 reads SSHAT; CDR2 reads FNYEAQ (reference sequence). The CDR3 extends over 13 amino acids. The CDR3: CASSLVGTDTQYF. CDR3 DNA: TGTGCCAGCAGCTTAGTGGGGACAGATACGCAGTATTTT.

This clone was seen more than once but under ten times. V is TRBV9 and J is TRBJ1-1, with a possible D match to TRBD1 (5 bases). Germline V gene sequence: CDR1 SGDLS, CDR2 YYNGEE. This CDR3 spans 14 amino acids. Trimming shortened V by 0 bases and J by 2 bases, and 8 bases separated the two germline ends. The CDR3 reads CASSVAGFNTEAFF. The DNA for the CDR3 is TGTGCCAGCAGCGTAGCAGGGTTTAACACTGAAGCTTTCTTT.

The chain combines TRBV5-5 with TRBJ2-7, with D unclear. The germline gives CDR1 SGHKS, CDR2 YYEKEE (reference sequence). This CDR3 has 13 amino acids. Trimming cost V 2 bases and J 6 bases, with 12 bases left between them. CDR3: CASSLATPTEQYF. The CDR3 coding sequence is TGTGCCAGCAGCTTAGCTACTCCGACCGAGCAGTACTTC. The full variable domain, in which reference TRBV5-5 and TRBJ2-7 provide the parts outside the CDR3, is DAGVTQSPTHLIKTRGQQVTLRCSPISGHKSVSWYQQVLGQGPQFIFQYYEKEERGRGNFPDRFSARQFPNYSSELNVNALLLGDSALYLCASSLATPTEQYFGPGTRLTVT.

The chain is built from TRBV2 and TRBJ1-5; TRBD1 matches at 9 bases. This CDR3 has 14 amino acids. Germline V gene sequence: CDR1 SNHLY, CDR2 FYNNEI. Trimming cost V 4 bases and J 5 bases; bases outside gene matches: 3. The CDR3 coding sequence is TGTGCCAGCAGTGGGGACAGGGCGGATCAGCCCCAGCATTTT. It codes for CASSGDRADQPQHF. Based on the CDR3 plus reference TRBV2 and TRBJ1-5, the full variable domain is EPEVTQTPSHQVTQMGQEVILRCVPISNHLYFYWYRQILGQKVEFLVSFYNNEISEKSEIFDDQFSVERPDGSNFTLKIRSTKLEDSAMYFCASSGDRADQPQHFGDGTRLSIL.

The V and J genes are TRBV13 and TRBJ1-2; TRBD1 is a possible D gene (5 bases). The germline CDR1 and CDR2 sequences are PRHDT and FYEKMQ (reference sequence). Trimming removed 5 bases from V and 6 bases from J, with 19 bases in between. This CDR3 has 15 residues. The CDR3 is CASSTRTGGVDGYTF. Written as DNA, the CDR3 is TGTGCCAGCAGCACTAGGACCGGGGGAGTGGATGGCTACACCTTC.